The source of this T cell receptor beta chain is a study of CD8 T cells in ankylosing spondylitis. Library preparation for TCR beta used quantitative 5'-RACE with molecular barcodes. TCRdb ran MiXCR on the 5' RACE reads and lists one entry per CDR3 protein. The data hold roughly 400,000 distinct CDR3 sequences, with approximately 20% observed a single time. Notes on this clonotype: Its specificity is not known.

Whole-study results and caveats: Enrichment of disease-linked clones was reportedly significant in matched ankylosing spondylitis synovial fluid. Several of the motif variants were reported before in synovial fluid and blood from reactive arthritis. Characteristic, it appeared, of ankylosing spondylitis blood was a TCR beta motif of seven or eight highly homologous variants.

Germline assignment: CDR1 SEHNR and CDR2 FQNEAQ (reference sequence). The CDR3 is 14 amino acids. With V trimmed by 5 bases and J by 4 bases, 5 bases remained unmatched. This clonotype was obtained from a male donor with ankylosing spondylitis. J is TRBJ2-3 and V is TRBV7-9; 8 nucleotides align to TRBD2. Sequencing was carried out using blood, either unsorted or a sorted T cell fraction (not recorded which). CDR3 nucleotide sequence: TGTGCCAGCAGCCGGGGACTAGACCCAGATACGCAGTATTTT. It translates to CASSRGLDPDTQYF.